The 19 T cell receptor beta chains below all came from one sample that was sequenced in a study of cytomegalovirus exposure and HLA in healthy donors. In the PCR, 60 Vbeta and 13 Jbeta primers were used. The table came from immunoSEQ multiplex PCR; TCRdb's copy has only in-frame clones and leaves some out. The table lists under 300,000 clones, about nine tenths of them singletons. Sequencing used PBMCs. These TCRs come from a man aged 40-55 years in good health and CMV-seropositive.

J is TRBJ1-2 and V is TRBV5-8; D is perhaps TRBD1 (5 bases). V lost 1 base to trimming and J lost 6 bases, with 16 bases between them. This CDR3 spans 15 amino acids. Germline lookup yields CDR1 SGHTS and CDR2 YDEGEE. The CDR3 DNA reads TGTGCCAGCAGCTTGCTAGTTCGGACATCGGATGGCTACACCTTC. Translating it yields CASSLLVRTSDGYTF. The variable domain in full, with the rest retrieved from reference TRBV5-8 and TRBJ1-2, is EAGVTQSPTHLIKTRGQQATLRCSPISGHTSVYWYQQALGLGLQFLLWYDEGEERNRGNFPPRFSGRQFPNYSSELNVNALELEDSALYLCASSLLVRTSDGYTFGSGTRLTVV.

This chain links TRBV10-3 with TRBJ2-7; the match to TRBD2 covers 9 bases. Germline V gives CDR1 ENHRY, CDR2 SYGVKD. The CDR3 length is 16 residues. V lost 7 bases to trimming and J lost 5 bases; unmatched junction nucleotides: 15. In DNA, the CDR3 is TGTGCCATCAAAAGAGGAGTAGCGGGAGTAAAAAACGAGCAGTACTTC. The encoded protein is CAIKRGVAGVKNEQYF.

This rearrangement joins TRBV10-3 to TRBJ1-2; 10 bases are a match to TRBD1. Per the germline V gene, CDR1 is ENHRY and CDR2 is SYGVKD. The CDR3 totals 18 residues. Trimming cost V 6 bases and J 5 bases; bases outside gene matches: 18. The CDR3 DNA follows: TGTGCCATCAGCGCCGCCGGGACAGGGGAAGGCGGACCTTATGGCTACACCTTC. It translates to CAISAAGTGEGGPYGYTF.

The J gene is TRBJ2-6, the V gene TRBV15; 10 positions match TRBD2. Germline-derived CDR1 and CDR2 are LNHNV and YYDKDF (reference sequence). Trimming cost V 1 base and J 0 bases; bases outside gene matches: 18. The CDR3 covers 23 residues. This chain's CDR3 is CATSRAPGRTDPSGGSGANVLTF. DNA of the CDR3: TGTGCCACCAGCAGAGCCCCCGGGAGGACGGATCCTAGCGGGGGCTCTGGGGCCAACGTCCTGACTTTC.

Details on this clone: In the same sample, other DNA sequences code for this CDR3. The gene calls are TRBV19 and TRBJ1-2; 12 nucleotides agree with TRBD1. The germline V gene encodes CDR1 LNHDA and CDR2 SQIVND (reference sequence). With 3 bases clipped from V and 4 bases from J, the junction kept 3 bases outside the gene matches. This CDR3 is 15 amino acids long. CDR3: CASSIGTGGGYGYTF. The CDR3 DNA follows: TGTGCCAGTAGTATCGGGACAGGGGGCGGCTATGGCTACACCTTC. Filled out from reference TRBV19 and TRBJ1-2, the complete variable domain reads DGGITQSPKYLFRKEGQNVTLSCEQNLNHDAMYWYRQDPGQGLRLIYYSQIVNDFQKGDIAEGYSVSREKKESFPLTVTSAQKNPTAFYLCASSIGTGGGYGYTFGSGTRLTVV.

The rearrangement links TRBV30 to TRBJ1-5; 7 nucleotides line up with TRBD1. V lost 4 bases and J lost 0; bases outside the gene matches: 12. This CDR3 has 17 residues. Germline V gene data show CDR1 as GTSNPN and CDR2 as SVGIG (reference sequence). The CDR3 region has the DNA TGTGCCTGGAATCCCGGCAGGGGGTCAAATAGCAATCAGCCCCAGCATTTT. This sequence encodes CAWNPGRGSNSNQPQHF.

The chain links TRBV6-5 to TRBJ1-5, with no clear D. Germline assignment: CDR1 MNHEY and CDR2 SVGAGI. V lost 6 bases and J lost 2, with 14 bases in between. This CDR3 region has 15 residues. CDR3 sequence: CASSLLPAGNQPQHF. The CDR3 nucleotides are TGTGCCAGCAGCCTTCTGCCCGCGGGCAATCAGCCCCAGCATTTT.

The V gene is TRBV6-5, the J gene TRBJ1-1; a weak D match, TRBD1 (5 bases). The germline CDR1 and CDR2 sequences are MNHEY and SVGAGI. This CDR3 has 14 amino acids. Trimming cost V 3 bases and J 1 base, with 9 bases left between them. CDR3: CASSYGGTNTEAFF. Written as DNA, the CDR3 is TGTGCCAGCAGTTATGGCGGGACGAACACTGAAGCTTTCTTT.

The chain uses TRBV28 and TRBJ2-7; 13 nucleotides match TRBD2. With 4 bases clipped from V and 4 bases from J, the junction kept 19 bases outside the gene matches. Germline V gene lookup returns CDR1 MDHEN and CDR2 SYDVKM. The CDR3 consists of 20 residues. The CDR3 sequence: CASSSRDRLAGGKIRYEQYF. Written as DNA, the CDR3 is TGTGCCAGCAGTTCCCGAGACAGACTAGCGGGAGGAAAGATAAGGTACGAGCAGTACTTC.

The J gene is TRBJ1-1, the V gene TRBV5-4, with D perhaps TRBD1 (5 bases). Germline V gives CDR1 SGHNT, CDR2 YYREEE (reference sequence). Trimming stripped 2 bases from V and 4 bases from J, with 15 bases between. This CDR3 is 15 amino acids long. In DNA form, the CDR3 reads TGTGCCAGCAGCTTACAGGTGGAACTGAGCACTGAAGCTTTCTTT. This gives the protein CASSLQVELSTEAFF.

CDR3 nucleotide sequence: TGTGCCAGCAGTTTATCGGGACTAGCGGGGTACTTAGCCAAAAACATTCAGTACTTC. Amino acid sequence: CASSLSGLAGYLAKNIQYF. V is TRBV28 and J is TRBJ2-4; TRBD2 matches at 13 bases. Germline-derived CDR1 and CDR2 are MDHEN and SYDVKM. This CDR3 is 19 amino acids long. The V segment lost 1 base and the J segment 0 bases; nucleotides outside the gene matches: 6.

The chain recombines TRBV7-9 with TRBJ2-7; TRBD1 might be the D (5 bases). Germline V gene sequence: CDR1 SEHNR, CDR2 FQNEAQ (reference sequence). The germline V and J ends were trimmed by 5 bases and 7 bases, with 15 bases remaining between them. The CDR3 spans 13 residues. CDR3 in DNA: TGTGCCAGCAGCCCAATCGGCAGGGCGGAGCAGTACTTC. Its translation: CASSPIGRAEQYF.

CDR3 region: CASSLVEGSTEAFF. CDR3 nucleotides: TGTGCCAGCAGCTTAGTAGAGGGCAGCACTGAAGCTTTCTTT. The chain is built from TRBV7-9 and TRBJ1-1; D call uncertain. Trimming pared 1 base from V and 4 bases from J, leaving 10 bases between. Germline lookup yields CDR1 SEHNR and CDR2 FQNEAQ (reference sequence). The CDR3 runs to 14 residues.

CDR3 coding DNA: TGTGCCAGCAGTGATCCAGGGGGTGGAAACACCATATATTTT. Translation gives CASSDPGGGNTIYF. The chain joins TRBV25-1 to TRBJ1-3, with 7 bases that match TRBD1. V lost 3 bases and J lost 3; bases outside the gene matches: 2. Germline CDR1 MGHDK, CDR2 SYGVNS. The CDR3 is 14 amino acids. Full variable domain (missing parts from reference TRBV25-1 and TRBJ1-3): EADIYQTPRYLVIGTGKKITLECSQTMGHDKMYWYQQDPGMELHLIHYSYGVNSTEKGDLSSESTVSRIRTEHFPLTLESARPSHTSQYLCASSDPGGGNTIYFGEGSWLTVV.

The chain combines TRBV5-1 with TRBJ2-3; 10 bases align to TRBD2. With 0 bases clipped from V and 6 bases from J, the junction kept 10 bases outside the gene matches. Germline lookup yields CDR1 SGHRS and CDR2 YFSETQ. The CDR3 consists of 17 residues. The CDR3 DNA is TGCGCCAGCAGCTTGGCCATGGCTAGCGGGAGACGTGATACGCAGTATTTT. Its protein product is CASSLAMASGRRDTQYF.

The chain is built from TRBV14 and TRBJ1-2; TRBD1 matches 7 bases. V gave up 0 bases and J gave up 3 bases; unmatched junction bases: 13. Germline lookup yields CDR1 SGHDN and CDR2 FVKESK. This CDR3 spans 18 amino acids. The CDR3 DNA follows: TGTGCCAGCAGCCAAGATCCCCGGACAGGCCAAGGAGACTATGGCTACACCTTC. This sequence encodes CASSQDPRTGQGDYGYTF. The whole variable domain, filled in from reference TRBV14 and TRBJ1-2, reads EAGVTQFPSHSVIEKGQTVTLRCDPISGHDNLYWYRRVMGKEIKFLLHFVKESKQDESGMPNNRFLAERTGGTYSTLKVQPAELEDSGVYFCASSQDPRTGQGDYGYTFGSGTRLTVV.

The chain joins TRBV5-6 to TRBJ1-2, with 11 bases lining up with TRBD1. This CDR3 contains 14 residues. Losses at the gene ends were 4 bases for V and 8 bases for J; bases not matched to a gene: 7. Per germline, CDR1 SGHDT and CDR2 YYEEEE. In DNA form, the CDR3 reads TGTGCCAGCAGCCCGGCGTGGGACAGGGGGGGCTACACCTTC. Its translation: CASSPAWDRGGYTF.

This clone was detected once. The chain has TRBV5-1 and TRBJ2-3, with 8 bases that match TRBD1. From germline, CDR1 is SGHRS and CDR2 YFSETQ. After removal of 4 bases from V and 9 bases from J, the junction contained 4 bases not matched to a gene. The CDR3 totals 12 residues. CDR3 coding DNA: TGCGCCAGCAGCCCGGGACAGGCCACGCAGTATTTT. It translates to CASSPGQATQYF.

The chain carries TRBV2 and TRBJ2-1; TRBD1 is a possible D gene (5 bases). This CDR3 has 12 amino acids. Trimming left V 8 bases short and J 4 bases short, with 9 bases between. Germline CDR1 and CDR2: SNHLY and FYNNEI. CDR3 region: CASGDRYNEQFF. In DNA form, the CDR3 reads TGTGCCAGCGGAGACAGATACAATGAGCAGTTCTTC.